A single T cell receptor (beta chain) is shown here with its context. No antigen is known for it. This record belongs to a study of CD8+CD57+ T cells in acquired aplastic anemia. Study information: DNA per sorted CD4+ or CD8+ sample ranged about 0.2 to 27.4 ug, averaging roughly 3.3 ug.

All sequencing subjects had displayed CD8+CD57+ cell expansion on flow cytometry. The study's findings and limits: Significant differences in CD8+ Simpson's diversity were not observed between patients and controls.

Genomic DNA served as template for TCR beta VDJ and CDR3 profiling. Each CDR3 protein is one row after TCRdb ran MiXCR on the reads. Here the sample spans approximately 300,000 distinct CDR3 sequences, 50% to 65% being singletons. This clonotype was obtained from a human donor with aplastic anemia. Sequenced material: sorted CD4+, CD8+, or CD8+CD57+ T cells (not recorded which) from PBMCs.

The CDR3 loop reads CASRGDGQPQHF. Written as DNA, the CDR3 is TGTGCCAGCAGGGGGGACGGACAGCCCCAGCATTTT. V usage is TRBV2 and J usage is TRBJ1-5, with D perhaps matching TRBD1 (5 bases). Looked up from germline, CDR1 is SNHLY and CDR2 is FYNNEI. Trimming cost V 6 bases and J 7 bases, with 10 bases left between them. This CDR3 has 12 residues.